Following are 32 T cell receptor beta chains from one sample sequenced in a study of spatial heterogeneity in lung cancer. MiXCR was run by TCRdb on the 5' RACE reads, yielding one entry per CDR3 protein. The repertoire holds about 82,000 distinct CDR3 sequences, with around 13% as singletons. Time point reported: sample taken at primary tumor resection. Material for sequencing was whole RNA from tumor, nontumor lung or frozen PBMC, left unsorted. Specimen: PBMCs, collected at surgery. These receptors all stem from a male donor with early-stage non-small cell lung cancer.

This clonotype was detected a few times. The chain uses TRBV6-1 and TRBJ2-7; either TRBD1 or TRBD2 may fit D (5 bases each). V was pared by 8 bases and J by 0 bases, with 14 bases between. Germline loops: CDR1 MNHNS, CDR2 SASEGT. The CDR3 sequence is 14 residues long. This chain's CDR3 is CASGLTGPSYEQYF. CDR3 DNA: TGTGCCAGCGGACTTACAGGTCCCTCCTACGAGCAGTACTTC.

A few counts support this clonotype. This chain links TRBV30 with TRBJ2-1; maybe TRBD2 (6 bases). CDR3 size: 16 residues. The V and J ends lost 1 base and 0 bases respectively, with 13 bases between them. CDR1 is GTSNPN and CDR2 is SVGIG in the germline V gene (reference sequence). In DNA form, the CDR3 reads TGTGCCTGGAGTGGTCCTAGCGCGAGCTCCTACAATGAGCAGTTCTTC. This gives the protein CAWSGPSASSYNEQFF.

This chain uses TRBV29-1 with TRBJ1-1, with D possibly being TRBD1 (5 bases). V was cut by 0 bases and J by 8 bases, with 10 bases left in between. The CDR3 is 12 residues long. CDR1 and CDR2 (germline): SQVTM, ANQGSEA. In DNA, the CDR3 is TGCAGCGTTGAAGATCTGGGGCGGGAAGCTTTCTTT. Its protein product is CSVEDLGREAFF.

V is TRBV29-1 and J is TRBJ2-1; D not certain. V shed 4 bases and J shed 4 bases, with 8 bases lying between them. The CDR3 has 12 amino acids. From germline, CDR1 is SQVTM and CDR2 ANQGSEA. The CDR3 loop reads CSVGHDYNEQFF. The CDR3 coding sequence is TGCAGCGTTGGCCACGATTACAATGAGCAGTTCTTC.

The rearrangement uses TRBV7-2 and TRBJ1-5; the D gene is possibly TRBD1 (5 bases). The CDR3 has 13 amino acids. Germline V lookup: CDR1 SGHTA, CDR2 FQGNSA. V lost 6 bases to trimming and J lost 4 bases, with 10 bases between them. The CDR3 region is CASSFRQNQPQHF. The CDR3 DNA follows: TGTGCCAGCAGTTTTAGACAGAATCAGCCCCAGCATTTT.

J is TRBJ1-4 and V is TRBV11-2, with TRBD1 identical over 9 bases. The CDR3 totals 18 residues. Trimming took 5 bases from V and 9 from J; bases not matched to a gene: 19. The germline V gene encodes CDR1 SGHAT and CDR2 FQNNGV. Written as DNA, the CDR3 is TGTGCCAGCAGCGTATTCCGAAAGCCGGACAGGGGAGGGAAAAAACTGTTTTTT. It translates to CASSVFRKPDRGGKKLFF.

The CDR3 sequence is CASALAGSGNEQFF. In DNA, the CDR3 is TGCGCCAGCGCTCTAGCGGGGTCAGGCAATGAGCAGTTCTTC. V is TRBV5-1 and J is TRBJ2-1, with 9 bases matching TRBD2. CDR3 length equals 14 residues. J lost 6 bases, V lost 7 bases, and 8 bases had no gene match. Germline-derived CDR1 and CDR2 are SGHRS and YFSETQ. The variable domain in full, with the rest retrieved from reference TRBV5-1 and TRBJ2-1, is KAGVTQTPRYLIKTRGQQVTLSCSPISGHRSVSWYQQTPGQGLQFLFEYFSETQRNKGNFPGRFSGRQFSNSRSEMNVSTLELGDSALYLCASALAGSGNEQFFGPGTRLTVL.

This clonotype has only a few counts. This chain connects TRBV5-1 to TRBJ1-6; D is undetermined. CDR3 size: 15 residues. The V and J ends lost 0 bases and 5 bases respectively, with 9 bases between them. Germline CDR1 SGHRS, CDR2 YFSETQ. This CDR3 reads CASSLAFGNNSPLHF. The CDR3 coding sequence is TGCGCCAGCAGCTTGGCATTCGGGAATAATTCACCCCTCCACTTT.

This clonotype was counted only a few times. This CDR3 reads CASSLGLDNEQYF. The CDR3 DNA reads as TGTGCCAGCAGCTTGGGACTCGACAACGAGCAGTACTTC. The V call is TRBV7-2, the J call TRBJ2-7; possible D gene TRBD2, 6 bases. Trimming stripped 3 bases from V and 5 bases from J, with 11 bases between. This CDR3 has 13 residues. From germline, CDR1 is SGHTA and CDR2 FQGNSA.

The genes are TRBV20-1 and TRBJ1-4; no reliable D call. Deletions cut 4 bases from V and 16 bases from J, with 16 bases between. This CDR3 spans 11 amino acids. Germline V CDR1 and CDR2: DFQATT, SNEGSKA (reference sequence). The CDR3 sequence is CSATLDTDAFF. For the CDR3, the DNA is TGCAGTGCTACGCTCGACACCGATGCGTTTTTT.

The rearrangement links TRBV29-1 to TRBJ1-2, with TRBD1 as a possible D gene (6 bases). The CDR3 spans 13 residues. The V gene lost 6 bases and the J gene lost 3 bases, with 14 bases spanning the gap. The germline V gene has CDR1 SQVTM and CDR2 ANQGSEA. The CDR3 sequence: CSVKEGGDYGYTF. CDR3 nucleotide sequence: TGCAGCGTGAAGGAGGGGGGGGACTATGGCTACACCTTC.

This rearrangement joins TRBV29-1 to TRBJ2-2; 8 bases are a match to TRBD2. The V gene's germline CDR1 is SQVTM and CDR2 ANQGSEA. This CDR3 has 14 residues. The ends lost 6 bases at V and 4 bases at J; junction bases unmatched: 7. CDR3 sequence reads: CSVMVGGATGELFF. The CDR3 bases are TGCAGCGTCATGGTCGGGGGGGCCACCGGGGAGCTGTTTTTT.

A few counts support this clonotype. The V gene is TRBV20-1, the J gene TRBJ1-1, with D possibly TRBD1 on 6 matching bases. This CDR3 spans 11 amino acids. The germline V gene encodes CDR1 DFQATT and CDR2 SNEGSKA (reference sequence). V gave up 5 bases and J gave up 8 bases, with 12 bases separating them. DNA of the CDR3: TGCAGTGCTCGTCGACAGGCCGAAGCTTTCTTT. Protein sequence: CSARRQAEAFF.

Ten or more counts support this clonotype. V gene TRBV6-2 or TRBV6-3 combines with J gene TRBJ2-1, with 8 nucleotides matching TRBD2. With 4 bases clipped from V and 8 bases from J, the junction kept 4 bases outside the gene matches. CDR3 length: 13 amino acids. The germline gives CDR1 MNHEY, CDR2 SVGEGT. CDR3 in DNA: TGTGCCAGCAGTTCCCGGGAGGGCGATGAGCAGTTCTTC. It translates to CASSSREGDEQFF.

In this sample, this clonotype turned up a few times. The rearrangement uses TRBV29-1 and TRBJ2-1, with TRBD2 matching over 12 bases. The germline CDR1 and CDR2 sequences are SQVTM and ANQGSEA. CDR3 length: 13 amino acids. V lost 8 bases to trimming and J lost 7 bases; unmatched junction nucleotides: 6. The CDR3 DNA sequence: TGCAGCTTTCGGACTAGCGGGGCAAATGAGCAGTTCTTC. Translated, it gives CSFRTSGANEQFF.

This chain joins TRBV6-5 and TRBJ2-7; no clear D. The CDR3 runs to 15 residues. In germline, CDR1 is MNHEY, CDR2 SVGAGI. Between the trimmed V and J ends, which lost 2 bases and 3 bases, there was a span of 14 bases. The CDR3: CASSYGVGYDYEQYF. Written as DNA, the CDR3 is TGTGCCAGCAGTTACGGGGTCGGATATGACTACGAGCAGTACTTC.

The rearrangement links TRBV30 to TRBJ2-3, with D perhaps given as TRBD1 or TRBD2 (5 bases each). The CDR3 loop spans 14 amino acids. Trimming removed 2 bases from V and 2 bases from J, with 11 bases in between. Germline V lookup: CDR1 GTSNPN, CDR2 SVGIG (reference sequence). CDR3 bases: TGTGCCTGGAGTCCGGGACCTCACACAGATACGCAGTATTTT. Translated: CAWSPGPHTDTQYF. Supplemented by reference TRBV30 and TRBJ2-3, the full variable domain reads SQTIHQWPATLVQPVGSPLSLECTVEGTSNPNLYWYRQAAGRGLQLLFYSVGIGQISSEVPQNLSASRPQDRQFILSSKKLLLSDSGFYLCAWSPGPHTDTQYFGPGTRLTVL.

This clonotype has just a few counts. V gene TRBV6-5 combines with J gene TRBJ2-5, with D hard to call. Germline-derived CDR1 and CDR2 are MNHEY and SVGAGI. CDR3 length: 11 residues. The germline V and J ends were trimmed by 7 bases and 0 bases, with 3 bases remaining between them. The CDR3 DNA is TGTGCCAGCAATGACCAAGAGACCCAGTACTTC. As protein: CASNDQETQYF.

In this sample, this clonotype turned up many times. The gene calls are TRBV29-1 and TRBJ1-2, with TRBD1 matching 9 bases. This CDR3 is built from 11 residues. Germline-derived CDR1 and CDR2 are SQVTM and ANQGSEA. J lost 8 bases, V lost 7 bases, and 5 bases had no gene match. The CDR3 spells CSARDREGYTF. The CDR3 DNA is TGCAGCGCACGGGACAGGGAAGGCTACACCTTC.

This clonotype was detected many times. The rearrangement joins TRBV18 to TRBJ2-2; TRBD2 might be the D (5 bases). The CDR3 loop spans 15 amino acids. Trimming cost V 2 bases and J 0 bases, with 7 bases left between them. Germline CDR1 KGHSH, CDR2 LQKENI. The CDR3 coding sequence is TGTGCCAGCTCACCAACGGGAACGAACACCGGGGAGCTGTTTTTT. It codes for CASSPTGTNTGELFF.

The chain recombines TRBV4-1 with TRBJ2-3, with D tentatively TRBD2 (7 bases). CDR1 and CDR2 from the germline V gene are MGHRA and YSYEKL. Trimming shortened V by 0 bases and J by 5 bases, and 12 bases separated the two germline ends. There are 15 residues in the CDR3. CDR3 residues: CASSQDEGGRDTQYF. Here the CDR3 DNA reads TGCGCCAGCAGCCAAGATGAGGGGGGGAGAGATACGCAGTATTTT.

The V and J genes are TRBV20-1 and TRBJ1-2; 10 nucleotides agree with TRBD1. Germline trimming cut 1 base from V and 6 bases from J; bases unmatched to any gene: 5. Germline CDR1 reads DFQATT; CDR2 reads SNEGSKA (reference sequence). The CDR3 has 14 amino acids. CDR3 bases: TGCAGTGCTAGAGCCTCGGGACAGGGGAATGGCTACACCTTC. Amino acids: CSARASGQGNGYTF.

At least ten counts were recorded for this clonotype. The chain recombines TRBV7-3 with TRBJ2-2; 14 bases align to TRBD2. The CDR3 length is 16 residues. J was trimmed by 5 bases and V by 5 bases; bases with no gene match: 4. In germline, CDR1 is SGHTA, CDR2 FQGTGA. The CDR3 protein is CASSAGLAGGTGELFF. The CDR3 coding sequence is TGTGCCAGCAGCGCCGGACTAGCGGGGGGTACCGGGGAGCTGTTTTTT.

The chain is built from TRBV5-6 and TRBJ2-3; D is unresolved. Trimming removed 0 bases from V and 2 bases from J, with 16 bases in between. This CDR3 has 17 residues. Germline CDR1 is SGHDT and CDR2 is YYEEEE. The CDR3: CASSLVKRRVHTDTQYF. CDR3 in DNA: TGTGCCAGCAGCTTGGTCAAAAGGAGAGTCCACACAGATACGCAGTATTTT. The full variable domain, completed using reference TRBV5-6 and TRBJ2-3, is DAGVTQSPTHLIKTRGQQVTLRCSPKSGHDTVSWYQQALGQGPQFIFQYYEEEERQRGNFPDRFSGHQFPNYSSELNVNALLLGDSALYLCASSLVKRRVHTDTQYFGPGTRLTVL.

This clonotype was counted only a few times. The chain has TRBV5-1 and TRBJ2-1, with D possibly TRBD1 on 5 matching bases. V dropped 1 base and J dropped 6 bases, with 17 bases sitting between them. Germline V gene sequence: CDR1 SGHRS, CDR2 YFSETQ. The CDR3 runs to 16 residues. The CDR3 bases are TGCGCCAGCAGCTTGATTTCCCCAGGGCAGGGCAATGAGCAGTTCTTC. It is translated as CASSLISPGQGNEQFF.

V usage is TRBV6-5 and J usage is TRBJ2-1; TRBD1 agrees at 7 bases. The CDR3 totals 14 residues. Germline V lookup: CDR1 MNHEY, CDR2 SVGAGI. Unmatched junction bases numbered 5, after V lost 5 bases and J lost 4 bases. The CDR3 DNA is TGTGCCAGCAGTAACAGGGGCCAGTACAATGAGCAGTTCTTC. This encodes CASSNRGQYNEQFF.

Many counts were recorded for this clonotype. This chain connects TRBV4-1 to TRBJ2-7; a possible D gene is TRBD2 (6 bases). The CDR3 loop spans 14 amino acids. Germline V lookup: CDR1 MGHRA, CDR2 YSYEKL. Deletions cut 4 bases from V and 5 bases from J, with 15 bases between. For the CDR3, the DNA is TGCGCCAGCAGCCCGCTGACGGAGGGAAACGAGCAGTACTTC. This encodes CASSPLTEGNEQYF.

V gene TRBV20-1 combines with J gene TRBJ2-5; D gene ambiguous. The CDR3 runs 12 residues. CDR1 and CDR2 (germline): DFQATT, SNEGSKA (reference sequence). Trimming removed 5 bases at V and 3 bases at J, with 10 bases between. This CDR3 reads CSAGRQKETQYF. In DNA form, the CDR3 reads TGCAGTGCTGGGCGTCAAAAAGAGACCCAGTACTTC.

The chain uses TRBV29-1 and TRBJ1-2, with 8 bases aligning to TRBD1. V was clipped by 6 bases and J by 6 bases; unmatched bases: 6. This CDR3 is 12 amino acids long. Germline loops: CDR1 SQVTM, CDR2 ANQGSEA. In nucleotides, the CDR3 is TGCAGCGTCGGACAGGGAGTGAATGGCTACACCTTC. Its protein is CSVGQGVNGYTF.

This clonotype was seen only a few times. The V gene is TRBV5-6, the J gene TRBJ2-3, with D unresolved. Between the trimmed V and J ends, which lost 2 bases and 1 base, there was a span of 8 bases. This CDR3 contains 14 residues. Germline lookup yields CDR1 SGHDT and CDR2 YYEEEE. The CDR3: CASSFGLGTDTQYF. CDR3 nucleotide sequence: TGTGCCAGCAGCTTTGGTCTGGGCACAGATACGCAGTATTTT.

This clonotype was detected only a few times. The J gene is TRBJ1-2, the V gene TRBV29-1, with D possibly TRBD1 on 5 matching bases. The germline V and J ends were trimmed by 0 bases and 2 bases, with 31 bases remaining between them. There are 21 residues in the CDR3. In germline, CDR1 is SQVTM, CDR2 ANQGSEA. Written as DNA, the CDR3 is TGCAGCGTTGAAGATGAGTCCCCAATTACGGGACTAAGGGAGAAGAACTATGGCTACACCTTC. Its protein product is CSVEDESPITGLREKNYGYTF.

The J gene is TRBJ1-2, the V gene TRBV7-2; 9 positions agree with TRBD1. V was clipped by 1 base and J by 5 bases; unmatched bases: 17. The CDR3 contains 19 residues. From germline, CDR1 is SGHTA and CDR2 FQGNSA. The CDR3 coding sequence is TGTGCCAGCAGCTTAGGTGTTATTGTCGGACAGGGGAAACGATATGGCTACACCTTC. Translation: CASSLGVIVGQGKRYGYTF.